Listed below are T cell receptor beta chains from one sample, sequenced in a study of read filtering for tumor transcriptome and immune sequencing. A single record per CDR3 protein comes from TCRdb applying MiXCR to the reads. The sample carries tens of thousands of distinct CDR3 sequences, roughly an eighth recorded once. Sequenced sample: a population of CD138-negative cells sorted from bone marrow. The source is a donor at least 40 years old with multiple myeloma. The CDR3 runs from the conserved cysteine through the conserved F or W. The order of the fields is V gene, J gene, D gene, clone size, CDR3 protein, CDR3 DNA. The D gene is left open where the match is weak. Size tells how often a clone was seen (once, few, many) or the class of an expanded clone, and some rows leave it out.

>TRBV6-2/TRBV6-3|TRBJ2-1|TRBD2|.
CASSYPAGTRPHNEQFF
TGTGCCAGCAGTTACCCCGCCGGGACTAGGCCCCACAATGAGCAGTTCTTC
>TRBV29-1|TRBJ2-1|TRBD1|.
CSVVPGQGAGRPIF
TGCAGCGTTGTCCCGGGACAGGGGGCCGGAAGGCCTATCTTC
>TRBV12-3/TRBV12-4|TRBJ2-7|TRBD1|many
CASSSLTQGTYEQYF
TGTGCCAGCAGTTCGTTGACACAGGGGACGTACGAGCAGTACTTC
>TRBV5-1|TRBJ2-1|.|.
CASSLGTSNEQFF
TGCGCCAGCAGCTTGGGAACTAGCAATGAGCAGTTCTTC
>TRBV20-1|TRBJ2-7|TRBD2|many
CSAPPTYTSGSYEQYF
TGCAGTGCCCCACCCACGTATACTAGCGGGAGTTACGAGCAGTACTTC
>TRBV11-1|TRBJ2-2|.|many
CASRPQTGNTGELFF
TGTGCCAGCAGGCCCCAGACAGGGAACACCGGGGAGCTGTTTTTT
>TRBV7-9|TRBJ2-3|.|many
CASSLGAANPDTQYF
TGTGCCAGCAGCTTAGGCGCAGCAAACCCAGATACGCAGTATTTT
>TRBV10-3|TRBJ2-5|.|many
CAISESDTQYF
TGTGCCATCAGTGAGTCGGATACCCAGTACTTC
>TRBV19|TRBJ2-2|.|few
CASSSGDTNTGEQFF
TGTGCCAGTAGTAGTGGGGACACGAACACCGGGGAGCAGTTTTTT
>TRBV6-2/TRBV6-3|TRBJ1-5|.|.
CASNATAQPQHF
TGTGCCAGCAATGCTACAGCTCAGCCCCAGCATTTT
>TRBV2|TRBJ2-5|.|few
CASSYNREETQYF
TGTGCCAGCAGTTATAACAGGGAAGAGACCCAGTACTTC
>TRBV20-1|TRBJ2-1|.|many
CSARGEFIEQFF
TGCAGTGCTAGAGGGGAATTTATAGAGCAGTTCTTC
>TRBV12-3/TRBV12-4|TRBJ2-1|.|many
CASSPQTDNNEQFF
TGTGCCAGCAGTCCGCAAACGGACAACAATGAGCAGTTCTTC
>TRBV20-1|TRBJ2-1|TRBD2|few
CSARGLASTPNEQFF
TGCAGTGCTCGGGGACTAGCGAGCACCCCGAATGAGCAGTTCTTC
>TRBV20-1|TRBJ2-1|TRBD2|.
CSATSSGSFYEQFF
TGCAGTGCTACCTCTAGCGGGAGTTTCTATGAGCAGTTCTTC
>TRBV12-3/TRBV12-4|TRBJ2-7|TRBD2|many
CASSLTSGAYEQYF
TGTGCCAGCAGTTTGACTAGCGGCGCCTACGAGCAGTACTTC
>TRBV2|TRBJ2-6|.|many
CASSGSGANVLTF
TGTGCCAGCAGTGGATCTGGGGCCAACGTCCTGACTTTC
>TRBV9|TRBJ2-1|TRBD2|many
CASSVDQRGYNEQFF
TGTGCCAGCAGCGTAGACCAGCGGGGATACAATGAGCAGTTCTTC
>TRBV5-1|TRBJ1-1|TRBD1|.
CASSYSGQTGIEAFF
TGCGCCAGCAGCTATTCGGGACAGACGGGTATTGAAGCTTTCTTT
>TRBV20-1|TRBJ2-5|.|many
CSAGGLGKTQYF
TGCAGTGCTGGAGGGTTGGGGAAGACCCAGTACTTC
>TRBV7-9|TRBJ2-5|TRBD1|many
CASSSGTGYDQETQYF
TGTGCCAGCAGCTCCGGGACAGGGTACGACCAAGAGACCCAGTACTTC
>TRBV7-9|TRBJ2-2|.|many
CASSPRGNTGELFF
TGTGCCAGCAGCCCCAGAGGGAACACCGGGGAGCTGTTTTTT
>TRBV5-1|TRBJ1-6|.|many
CASGLAGSQNLYNSPLHF
TGCGCCAGCGGCTTGGCGGGCAGCCAGAACCTCTATAATTCACCCCTCCACTTT
>TRBV5-1|TRBJ2-1|.|.
CASSFTGSRVDEQFF
TGCGCCAGCAGCTTTACCGGGTCAAGAGTGGATGAGCAGTTCTTC
>TRBV28|TRBJ2-5|.|few
CASSFLTGRGTQYF
TGTGCCAGCAGCTTCCTTACAGGGCGAGGGACCCAGTACTTC
>TRBV4-3|TRBJ1-4|.|many
CASSQETVRAKLFF
TGCGCCAGCAGCCAAGAAACAGTCAGGGCGAAACTGTTTTTT
>TRBV7-9|TRBJ2-5|.|many
CASSDPGLQETQYF
TGTGCCAGCAGCGATCCGGGACTGCAAGAGACCCAGTACTTC
>TRBV2|TRBJ2-2|.|many
CASTSGVTGELFF
TGTGCCAGCACCTCAGGGGTCACCGGGGAGCTGTTTTTT
>TRBV29-1|TRBJ2-5|TRBD2|many
CSVPLGAGGETQYF
TGCAGCGTGCCGTTGGGAGCGGGAGGAGAGACCCAGTACTTC